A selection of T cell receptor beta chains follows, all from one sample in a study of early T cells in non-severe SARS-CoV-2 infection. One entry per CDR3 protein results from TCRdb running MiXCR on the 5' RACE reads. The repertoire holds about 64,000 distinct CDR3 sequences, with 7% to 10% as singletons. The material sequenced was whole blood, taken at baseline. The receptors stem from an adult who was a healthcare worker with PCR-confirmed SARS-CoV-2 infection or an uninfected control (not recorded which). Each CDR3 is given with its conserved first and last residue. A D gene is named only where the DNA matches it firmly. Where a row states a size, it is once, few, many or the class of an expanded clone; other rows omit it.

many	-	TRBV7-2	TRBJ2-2	TGTGCCAGCAGTCCACGGGGATTGGGCACCGGGGAGCTGTTTTTT	CASSPRGLGTGELFF
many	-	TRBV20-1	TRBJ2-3	TGCAGTGCTAGAGCCCCTAGCGCCAGCACAGATACGCAGTATTTT	CSARAPSASTDTQYF
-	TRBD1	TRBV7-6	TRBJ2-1	TGTGCCAGCAGCGCGGGACAGGCGTTGTCCTACAATGAGCAGTTCTTC	CASSAGQALSYNEQFF
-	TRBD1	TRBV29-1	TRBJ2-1	TGCAGCGTTGAAGCGGGCAGGACAGGGGTGAACAATGAGCAGTTCTTC	CSVEAGRTGVNNEQFF
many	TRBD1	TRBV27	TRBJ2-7	TGTGCCAGCAGTTTCGATAGGGGGCGCGTCCACGAGCAGTACTTC	CASSFDRGRVHEQYF
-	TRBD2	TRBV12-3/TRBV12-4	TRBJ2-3	TGTGCCAGCAGTCCCCTACTAGCGGGAGGCGATACGCAGTATTTT	CASSPLLAGGDTQYF
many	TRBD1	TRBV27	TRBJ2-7	TGTGCCAGCAGTTTACGACAGGGGGGCAACGAGCAGTACTTC	CASSLRQGGNEQYF
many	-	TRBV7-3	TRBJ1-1	TGTGCCAGCAGCTTAGCCCCGGGACTAAACACTGAAGCTTTCTTT	CASSLAPGLNTEAFF
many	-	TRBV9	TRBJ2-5	TGTGCCAGCAGCGTAGGCCGGGCAGAAGAGACCCAGTACTTC	CASSVGRAEETQYF
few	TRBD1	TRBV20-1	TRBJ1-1	TGCAGTGCTAGCTCTTTTCAGGGGGGGACTGAAGCTTTCTTT	CSASSFQGGTEAFF
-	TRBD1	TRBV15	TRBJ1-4	TGTGCCACCAGCGGGGACAGGGGGTTTGATGAAAAACTGTTTTTT	CATSGDRGFDEKLFF
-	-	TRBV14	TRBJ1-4	TGTGCCAGCAGCCGTCAGGGTGCGACTAATGAAAAACTGTTTTTT	CASSRQGATNEKLFF
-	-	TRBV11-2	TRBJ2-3	TGTGCCAGCAGCTTAGGACCGGTCGGCGGGACTAGCACAGATACGCAGTATTTT	CASSLGPVGGTSTDTQYF
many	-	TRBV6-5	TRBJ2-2	TGTGCCAGCAGTTACTTTAGTAACACCGGGGAGCTGTTTTTT	CASSYFSNTGELFF
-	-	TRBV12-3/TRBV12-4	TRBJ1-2	TGTGCCAGCAGTTTTGACGACCTCGCTAACTATGGCTACACCTTC	CASSFDDLANYGYTF
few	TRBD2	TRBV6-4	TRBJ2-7	TGTGCCAGCAGTGAGGGATGGTGGCGGGAGCCGGTTTACGAGCAGTACTTC	CASSEGWWREPVYEQYF
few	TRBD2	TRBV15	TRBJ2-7	TGTGCCACCAGCAGATCAGGACTAGCGGATTCCTACGAGCAGTACTTC	CATSRSGLADSYEQYF
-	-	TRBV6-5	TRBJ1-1	TGTGCCAGCAGTTCGGTCAGGGCGCCTGAAGCTTTCTTT	CASSSVRAPEAFF
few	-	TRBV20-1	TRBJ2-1	TGCAGTGCTCTAGCTCTATCATTCTACAATGAGCAGTTCTTC	CSALALSFYNEQFF
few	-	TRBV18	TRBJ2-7	TGTGCCAGCTCACCAGGCCAGGGGACCGCCTACGAGCAGTACTTC	CASSPGQGTAYEQYF
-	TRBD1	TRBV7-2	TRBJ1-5	TGTGCCAGCAGCTGGTCGGGGGGACAGAGCAATCAGCCCCAGCATTTT	CASSWSGGQSNQPQHF
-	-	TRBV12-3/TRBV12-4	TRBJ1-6	TGTGCCAGCAGGGGAGATCCGGGTAATTCACCCCTCCACTTT	CASRGDPGNSPLHF
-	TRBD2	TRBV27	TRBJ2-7	TGTGCCAGCAGTTTATCTTGGGCTAGCGGCTACGAGCAGTACTTC	CASSLSWASGYEQYF
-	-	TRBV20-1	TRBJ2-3	TGCAGTGCGCGTCCGGACCCAGGGGGCACAGATACGCAGTATTTT	CSARPDPGGTDTQYF
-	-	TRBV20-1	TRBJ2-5	TGCAGTGCTAGCCAGCCCTATCACCAAGAGACCCAGTACTTC	CSASQPYHQETQYF
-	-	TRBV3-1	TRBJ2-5	TGTGCCAGCAGCCCTTGGGGGCTAGCGGAGACCCAGTACTTC	CASSPWGLAETQYF
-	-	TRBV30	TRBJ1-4	TGTGCCTGGAGCTTTGATGAAAAACTGTTTTTT	CAWSFDEKLFF
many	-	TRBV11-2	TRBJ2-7	TGTGCCAGCAGCTTAGATCGCGGCCGGTACTACGAGCAGTACTTC	CASSLDRGRYYEQYF